Included here is one T cell receptor (beta chain) sequence, with context. TCRdb's copy holds only in-frame clones and misses some; the assay was immunoSEQ multiplex PCR. Of 100,000 or so clones listed, around 89% are singletons. The data derive from a study of T cell responses to AZD1222 COVID-19 vaccine. This CDR3 comprises 15 residues. V lost 5 bases, J lost 0 bases, and 12 bases lay in between. CDR1 and CDR2 from the germline V gene are SGHTA and FQGTGA. The sequencing here drew on peripheral blood, taken on day 0 of AZD1222 vaccination. The receptor's source is an adult in good health. This chain uses TRBV7-3 with TRBJ2-3; perhaps D is TRBD1 or TRBD2 (6 bases each). The CDR3 region is CASSPGGPSTDTQYF. As DNA, the CDR3 is TGTGCCAGCAGCCCTGGGGGGCCTAGCACAGATACGCAGTATTTT.